Below, one T cell receptor (beta chain) is given with its context. Germline loops: CDR1 SGHDT, CDR2 YYEEEE. The V segment lost 4 bases and the J segment 2 bases; nucleotides outside the gene matches: 2. The CDR3 loop spans 15 amino acids. The sample originates from a study of blood T cell repertoires in COVID-19. Assay: immunoSEQ multiplex PCR; the TCRdb copy retains only in-frame clones and omits some. The table has approximately 200,000 clones, 88% seen once. The sequencing sample was made of PBMCs or T cells enriched from blood (not recorded which). The V gene is TRBV5-6, the J gene TRBJ2-1; 11 bases line up with TRBD2. This clonotype was obtained from a woman aged 25 to 39 who had been exposed to COVID-19. The CDR3 coding sequence is TGTGCCAGCAGCCAGGGACTAGCGGCCTACAATGAGCAGTTCTTC. As protein: CASSQGLAAYNEQFF.